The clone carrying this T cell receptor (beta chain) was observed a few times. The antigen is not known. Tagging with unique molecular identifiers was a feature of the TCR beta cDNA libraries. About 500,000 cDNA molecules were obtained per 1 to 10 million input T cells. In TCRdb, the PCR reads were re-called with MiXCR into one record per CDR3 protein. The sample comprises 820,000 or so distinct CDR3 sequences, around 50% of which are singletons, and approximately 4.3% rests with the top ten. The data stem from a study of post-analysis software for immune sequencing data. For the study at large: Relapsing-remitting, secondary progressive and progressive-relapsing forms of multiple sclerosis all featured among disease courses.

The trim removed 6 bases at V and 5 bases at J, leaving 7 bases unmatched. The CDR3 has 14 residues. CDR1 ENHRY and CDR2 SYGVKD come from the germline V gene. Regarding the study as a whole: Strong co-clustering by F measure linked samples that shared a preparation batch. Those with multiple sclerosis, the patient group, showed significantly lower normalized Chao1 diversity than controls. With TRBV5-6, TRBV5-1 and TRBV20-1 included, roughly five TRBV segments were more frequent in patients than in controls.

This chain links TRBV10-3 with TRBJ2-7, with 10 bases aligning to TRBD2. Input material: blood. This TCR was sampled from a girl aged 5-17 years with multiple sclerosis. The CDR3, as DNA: TGTGCCATCAGGGGGGGAACTAGCGGGAACGAGCAGTACTTC. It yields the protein CAIRGGTSGNEQYF.